The present TCR beta chain was sequenced within a study of long-term antiretroviral therapy in people with HIV. A v3.0 immunoSEQ assay was performed at survey level. Here immunoSEQ multiplex PCR was the method, and the copy in TCRdb shows in-frame clones only, minus some. The sample has 15,000 to 20,000 clones, 70% to 90% seen once. The CDR3 length is 13 residues. CDR1 MNHEY and CDR2 SVGAGI come from the germline V gene. The V and J ends lost 6 bases and 2 bases, in that order; junction bases with no gene match: 4. V is TRBV6-5 and J is TRBJ2-7; 7 bases are a match to TRBD1. This clonotype was obtained from a man aged 50 or older with HIV. This specimen was unsorted PBMCs, taken 0.7 years before starting antiretroviral therapy. The DNA for the CDR3 is TGTGCCAGCAGCCGAACAGGGGCCTACGAGCAGTACTTC. It codes for CASSRTGAYEQYF.